This TCR beta chain appears in the sequencing data of a study of post-analysis software for immune sequencing data. In the study overall: Relapsing-remitting, secondary progressive and progressive-relapsing courses of multiple sclerosis were included.

Findings and caveats of the study: Roughly 5 TRBV segments (TRBV5-6, TRBV5-1 and TRBV20-1 among them) occurred more frequently in patients than in controls. Analysis by F measure revealed that same-batch samples clustered strongly together. Controls' normalized Chao1 diversity significantly exceeded that of multiple sclerosis patients.

Incorporated into the TCR beta cDNA libraries were unique molecular identifiers, which served to reduce PCR and sequencing biases. Yield was roughly 0.5 million cDNA molecules from around 0.96 to 9.9 million T cells. TCRdb reprocessed the PCR reads with MiXCR, giving one entry per CDR3 protein. The repertoire holds 650,000 to 900,000 distinct CDR3 sequences, with just over 45% as singletons. Points on this clonotype: The target antigen is unknown.

Germline V gives CDR1 SGHRS, CDR2 YFSETQ. V shed 0 bases and J 0 bases; nucleotides not matched to a gene: 5. There are 16 residues in the CDR3. The V gene is TRBV5-1, the J gene TRBJ2-7; TRBD1 aligns across 8 bases. Input material: blood. The sequence was obtained from a girl between 5 and 17 years old with multiple sclerosis. The DNA of the CDR3 is TGCGCCAGCAGCTTGGGCGGTGGGACAGGCTCCTACGAGCAGTACTTC. Its translation: CASSLGGGTGSYEQYF.